This T cell receptor (beta chain) came from a study of T-cell memory formation after mild COVID-19. Study observations and caveats: Day 15 to 85 contracting clones showed balanced CD4/CD8; day 15 to 37 expanders favored CD4+.

Germline CDR1 SGHNT, CDR2 YYREEE (reference sequence). The trim removed 3 bases at V and 7 bases at J, leaving 5 bases unmatched. The CDR3 spans 15 residues. Barcoded TCR alpha and TCR beta cDNA libraries with UMIs came from 5'RACE using constant-segment primers. TCRdb reanalysed the 5' RACE reads using MiXCR and keeps one entry per CDR3 protein. The data hold 340,000 or so distinct CDR3 sequences, with about an eighth observed a single time. Of note for this clonotype: What it binds is unknown.

The TCR originated in a man younger than 30 who had mild COVID-19 (a few samples of this study predate the infection). Cell type and time point are not known. The sequenced material came from PBMCs or a T cell subset sorted from them (not recorded which). This chain links TRBV5-4 with TRBJ2-3; TRBD2 matches 13 bases. Here the CDR3 reads CASSSRLAGGYTQYF. In DNA form, the CDR3 reads TGTGCCAGCAGCTCTCGACTAGCGGGGGGATATACGCAGTATTTT.